The 18 T cell receptor beta chains below come from one sample, sequenced in a study of identical twins. TCRdb re-analysed the 5' RACE reads in MiXCR, keeping a single row per CDR3 protein. Found here are hundreds of thousands of distinct CDR3 sequences, 7% of them singletons; the top ten hold roughly 3.9%. This same sample was also taken into another study, of yellow fever vaccine responses in identical twins.

The sample comprised memory (CD45RO+) T cells sorted from blood. The receptor source for this set is a woman aged 18-29 years in good health.

This clonotype came up a few times. The V and J genes are TRBV6-4 and TRBJ2-2; D ambiguous. Per the germline V gene, CDR1 is MRHNA and CDR2 is SNTAGT. This CDR3 has 15 residues. Trimming took off 2 bases at V and 1 base at J, with 8 bases between the two ends. The CDR3 nucleotides read TGTGCCAGCAGTGACAAGGGATGGAACACCGGGGAGCTGTTTTTT. It encodes CASSDKGWNTGELFF.

This clonotype was counted between two and nine times. The rearrangement joins TRBV12-3 or TRBV12-4 to TRBJ2-7; no clear D. The CDR3 covers 15 residues. The V gene lost 3 bases and the J gene lost 3 bases, with 15 bases spanning the gap. CDR3 region: CASSFGQSAYYEQYF. The DNA of the CDR3 is TGTGCCAGCAGTTTCGGTCAGTCCGCATACTACGAGCAGTACTTC.

This clonotype showed up many times. The J gene is TRBJ1-1, the V gene TRBV5-1; 7 bases fit TRBD1. Trimming cost V 4 bases and J 0 bases; bases outside gene matches: 3. The CDR3 has 14 residues. Germline V gene sequence: CDR1 SGHRS, CDR2 YFSETQ. CDR3 amino acids: CASSRGQMNTEAFF. The CDR3 DNA reads TGCGCCAGCAGCAGGGGACAGATGAACACTGAAGCTTTCTTT.

The rearrangement uses TRBV11-2 and TRBJ2-1; 7 bases line up with TRBD1. Germline V gene sequence: CDR1 SGHAT, CDR2 FQNNGV. The CDR3 has 15 residues. Trimming cost V 4 bases and J 6 bases; bases outside gene matches: 9. The chain's CDR3 is CASSSTGTEGNEQFF. CDR3 nucleotides: TGTGCCAGCAGCTCAACCGGGACAGAGGGCAATGAGCAGTTCTTC.

This clonotype was found many times. J is TRBJ2-5 and V is TRBV20-1, with D tentatively TRBD2 (6 bases). The V gene's germline CDR1 is DFQATT and CDR2 SNEGSKA (reference sequence). With 0 bases removed from V and 3 bases from J, the gap between germline ends came to 11 bases. This CDR3 contains 14 residues. For the CDR3, the DNA is TGCAGTGCTAGAGACGGGGGACCGGAAGAGACCCAGTACTTC. Protein sequence: CSARDGGPEETQYF.

This chain connects TRBV7-9 to TRBJ1-1, with D perhaps TRBD1 (5 bases). Trimming stripped 6 bases from V and 11 bases from J, with 13 bases between. This CDR3 region has 11 residues. Germline V CDR1 and CDR2: SEHNR, FQNEAQ (reference sequence). The CDR3 DNA reads as TGTGCCAGCAGTCCACAGGACGCGGCTTTCTTT. It is translated as CASSPQDAAFF.

This clonotype was counted only a few times. In DNA form, the CDR3 reads TGTGCCACCAGTGTTGGCGCCAATTCACCCCTCCACTTT. This encodes CATSVGANSPLHF. The chain has TRBV24-1 and TRBJ1-6; D call uncertain. V lost 5 bases, J lost 7 bases, and 8 bases lay in between. Germline CDR1 KGHDR, CDR2 SFDVKD. There are 13 residues in the CDR3.

The chain joins TRBV29-1 to TRBJ1-1; no firm D call. Germline lookup yields CDR1 SQVTM and CDR2 ANQGSEA. V lost 2 bases, J lost 4 bases, and 14 bases lay in between. The CDR3 consists of 14 residues. CDR3 DNA sequence: TGCAGCGTTGAACAGGCCCCCGGCCCCACTGAAGCTTTCTTT. As protein: CSVEQAPGPTEAFF.

This clonotype was picked up many times. The chain couples TRBV12-3 or TRBV12-4 to TRBJ1-2, with D tentatively TRBD1 (5 bases). CDR3 size: 14 residues. V lost 6 bases, J lost 1 base, and 12 bases lay in between. DNA of the CDR3: TGTGCCAGCAGGGGGCGGGGTGTTAACTATGGCTACACCTTC. Encoded protein: CASRGRGVNYGYTF.

J is TRBJ2-6 and V is TRBV6-5; D is unresolved. Trimming stripped 2 bases from V and 2 bases from J, with 7 bases between. The length of the CDR3 is 15 residues. From germline, CDR1 is MNHEY and CDR2 SVGAGI. The CDR3 spells CASSYEVAGANVLTF. CDR3 nucleotides: TGTGCCAGCAGTTACGAGGTGGCTGGGGCCAACGTCCTGACTTTC.

This clonotype was observed a few times. This chain connects TRBV20-1 to TRBJ2-7; D is unclear. The ends were cut back, 0 bases at V and 5 bases at J, with 11 bases in the middle. This CDR3 has 13 residues. Germline loops: CDR1 DFQATT, CDR2 SNEGSKA (reference sequence). CDR3 nucleotides: TGCAGTGCTAGAGAGGCCCCGAGCGACGAGCAGTACGTC. It translates to CSAREAPSDEQYV.

Many counts were recorded for this clonotype. The chain's CDR3 is CSAGSSGAYNEQFF. The CDR3 nucleotides read TGCAGTGCCGGATCTAGCGGCGCCTACAATGAGCAGTTCTTC. The gene calls are TRBV20-1 and TRBJ2-1; 7 bases match TRBD2. The V and J ends lost 6 bases and 2 bases, in that order; junction bases with no gene match: 7. Germline-derived CDR1 and CDR2 are DFQATT and SNEGSKA (reference sequence). The CDR3 is 14 amino acids.

The chain joins TRBV28 to TRBJ2-3, with D perhaps given as TRBD1 or TRBD2 (5 bases each). With 6 bases removed from V and 0 bases from J, the gap between germline ends came to 10 bases. The CDR3 runs 14 residues. Germline lookup yields CDR1 MDHEN and CDR2 SYDVKM. This chain's CDR3 is CASRPWDSTDTQYF. As DNA, the CDR3 is TGTGCCAGCAGACCCTGGGACAGCACAGATACGCAGTATTTT.

This clonotype has at least ten counts. The chain couples TRBV20-1 to TRBJ2-1; D gene unclear. Germline V gene lookup returns CDR1 DFQATT and CDR2 SNEGSKA (reference sequence). The CDR3 contains 10 residues. The CDR3 region is CRDSHDEQFF. The DNA of the CDR3 is TGCAGGGATTCGCACGATGAGCAGTTCTTC.

This clonotype was recorded many times. The rearrangement links TRBV7-6 to TRBJ2-7, with D possibly called TRBD1 or TRBD2 (6 bases each). Trimming cost V 11 bases and J 5 bases, with 13 bases left between them. Germline V CDR1 and CDR2: SGHVS, FNYEAQ. The CDR3 sequence is 11 residues long. The CDR3: CASGASNEQYF. For the CDR3, the DNA is TGTGCCTCGGGGGCTAGCAACGAGCAGTACTTC. Looking up the rest from reference TRBV7-6 and TRBJ2-7 gives the full variable domain: GAGVSQSPRYKVTKRGQDVALRCDPISGHVSLYWYRQALGQGPEFLTYFNYEAQQDKSGLPNDRFSAERPEGSISTLTIQRTEQRDSAMYRCASGASNEQYFGPGTRLTVT.

This clonotype has more than one count but fewer than ten. The chain combines TRBV27 with TRBJ2-7; D is undetermined. The CDR3 sequence is 14 residues long. CDR1 is MNHEY, CDR2 SMNVEV, per germline (reference sequence). Trimming cost V 2 bases and J 3 bases, with 11 bases left between them. CDR3 amino acids: CASSLGAHGYEQYF. Written as DNA, the CDR3 is TGTGCCAGCAGTTTAGGAGCCCATGGCTACGAGCAGTACTTC.

This rearrangement joins TRBV5-1 to TRBJ2-2, with TRBD1 matching over 9 bases. The ends lost 4 bases at V and 6 bases at J; junction bases unmatched: 4. The length of the CDR3 is 14 residues. Germline CDR1 and CDR2: SGHRS and YFSETQ. CDR3 region: CASSVQGAPGELFF. DNA for the CDR3: TGCGCCAGCAGCGTACAGGGGGCGCCCGGGGAGCTGTTTTTT.

This clonotype has just a few counts. V is TRBV7-8 and J is TRBJ2-3, with D possibly TRBD2 on 5 matching bases. The V and J ends lost 1 base and 6 bases respectively, with 14 bases between them. This CDR3 is 15 amino acids long. The germline V gene has CDR1 SGHVS and CDR2 FQNEAQ. CDR3 coding DNA: TGTGCCAGCAGCTTAGTGTGGCTAGGACTTGATACGCAGTATTTT. It encodes CASSLVWLGLDTQYF.